A selection of T cell receptor beta chains follows, all from one sample in a study of blood T cell repertoires in COVID-19. Only in-frame clones appear in the TCRdb table, and some are missing; sequencing was by immunoSEQ multiplex PCR. Of about 260,000 clones in the sample, approximately 86% were seen once. The material sequenced was peripheral blood. These receptors were collected from a human donor in a cohort sampled during active COVID-19. CDR3s include the opening cysteine and the closing phenylalanine or tryptophan. The D gene is left open where the match is weak. Expanded clones get a size class; other rows say once, few or many, or leave the size out.

d_call	clone_size	j_call	v_call	cdr3_nt	cdr3_aa
TRBD2	few	TRBJ2-7	TRBV6-2/TRBV6-3	TGTGCCAGCAGTGGACTAGCTCCCTACGAGCAGTACTTC	CASSGLAPYEQYF
TRBD2	once	TRBJ2-2	TRBV13	TGTGCCAGCAGCTTAGGGACTAGCTACACCGGGGAGCTGTTTTTT	CASSLGTSYTGELFF
.	.	TRBJ1-1	TRBV3-1/TRBV3-2	TGTGCCAGCAGCCTAGAAGGGGTTATTACAGGGACTGAAGCTTTCTTT	CASSLEGVITGTEAFF
TRBD2	.	TRBJ2-7	TRBV2	TGTGCCGGGCGGGGGGCGCGGGGTTCCTACGAGCAGTACTTC	CAGRGARGSYEQYF
TRBD2	.	TRBJ2-7	TRBV5-4	TGTGCCAGCAGCTTGGCGGGAGGAGGGACCTACGAGCAGTACTTC	CASSLAGGGTYEQYF
TRBD1	.	TRBJ2-1	TRBV4-3	TGCGCCAGCAGCCAAGAGGGCGGGACAGGGTGGAATGAGCAGTTCTTC	CASSQEGGTGWNEQFF
TRBD2	.	TRBJ2-7	TRBV5-4	TGTGCCAGCAGCTTGGCCCCGAGGACTAGCGGGACCTACGAGCAGTACTTC	CASSLAPRTSGTYEQYF
.	.	TRBJ2-7	TRBV18	TGTGCCAGCTCACCGTCGTTGGGGACTCTAAGCTCCTACGAGCAGTACTTC	CASSPSLGTLSSYEQYF
TRBD1	.	TRBJ2-7	TRBV6-5	TGTGCCAGCAGTCTACAGGGGGGCCGGTTTGAGCAGTACTTC	CASSLQGGRFEQYF
TRBD1	.	TRBJ2-7	TRBV18	TGTGCCAGCTCACCTACCTCGGGACAGGGGGCCTACGAGCAGTACTTC	CASSPTSGQGAYEQYF
TRBD1	.	TRBJ1-2	TRBV25-1	TGTGCCAGCAGTGACCTTCGCGACAGGGACTATGGCTACACCTTC	CASSDLRDRDYGYTF
TRBD1	.	TRBJ1-2	TRBV27	TGTGCCAGCAGTCCAACTCGGGACAGAGAAGGCTACACCTTC	CASSPTRDREGYTF
.	once	TRBJ1-1	TRBV19	TGTGCCAGTAGTGTCCCAGGGTTCCACAACACTGAAGCTTTCTTT	CASSVPGFHNTEAFF
TRBD1	.	TRBJ1-2	TRBV30	TGTGCCTGGAGTCCCTCTACAGGGGACGGCTACACCTTC	CAWSPSTGDGYTF
.	.	TRBJ2-5	TRBV7-9	TGTGCCAGCAGCGGATTCGGGACTCGACAAGAGACCCAGTACTTC	CASSGFGTRQETQYF
.	.	TRBJ2-1	TRBV27	TGTGCCAGCAGTCGTCCCGACTGGAACAATGAGCAGTTCTTC	CASSRPDWNNEQFF
TRBD1	.	TRBJ1-6	TRBV30	TGTGCCTCAAACGGACAGGGGAATTCACCCCTCCACTTT	CASNGQGNSPLHF
.	.	TRBJ1-4	TRBV11-2	TGTGCCAGCAGCTCCAACAGGGTCGTCCCCGAAAAACTGTTTTTT	CASSSNRVVPEKLFF
TRBD1	.	TRBJ1-2	TRBV28	TGTGCCAGCAGTCATATCGACAGGGACGGGGATGGCTACACCTTC	CASSHIDRDGDGYTF
.	.	TRBJ1-2	TRBV4-1	TGCGCCAGCAGCCAATTACAGGGTGGCGGCTACACCTTC	CASSQLQGGGYTF
.	.	TRBJ2-5	TRBV2	TGTGCCAGCAATGCGGACAGCGAAGAGACCCAGTACTTC	CASNADSEETQYF
TRBD1	once	TRBJ2-3	TRBV5-1	TGCGCCAGCATCCTGCCGGACAGGGCTCTCACAGATACGCAGTATTTT	CASILPDRALTDTQYF
.	once	TRBJ1-2	TRBV3-1/TRBV3-2	TGTGCCAGCAGCCGCCCCCACACCGCGAGGAACGATCTTAACTATGGCTACACCTTC	CASSRPHTARNDLNYGYTF
.	.	TRBJ2-1	TRBV29-1	TGCAGCATAACCGGGACACCGTCGGGGAATGAGCAGTTCTTC	CSITGTPSGNEQFF
TRBD2	once	TRBJ2-7	TRBV5-1	TGCGCCAGCAGCTGGACTAGCGGGGAAGCCTACGAGCAGTACTTC	CASSWTSGEAYEQYF
TRBD1	.	TRBJ2-7	TRBV6-1	TGTGCCAGCAGTGATAGACAGGGAAGGGACGAGCAGTACTTC	CASSDRQGRDEQYF
TRBD1	.	TRBJ2-7	TRBV25-1	TGTGCCAGCAGGGACAGGGAAACCTACGAGCAGTACTTC	CASRDRETYEQYF
TRBD1	.	TRBJ2-7	TRBV10-3	TGTGCCATCAGGGCCGGGACAGGGGGTTACGAGCAGTACTTC	CAIRAGTGGYEQYF
TRBD2	once	TRBJ2-2	TRBV5-1	TGCGCCAGCAGCTACCGACAGCTAGCGGGAGTGGGGACCGGGGAGCTGTTTTTT	CASSYRQLAGVGTGELFF
.	once	TRBJ1-6	TRBV18	TGTGCCAGCTCACTCAACTACAGACAGGCAGGTGATTCACCCCTCCACTTT	CASSLNYRQAGDSPLHF
.	.	TRBJ2-7	TRBV15	TGTGCCACCAGCAGAGTTACAGGAGCCTACGAGCAGTACTTC	CATSRVTGAYEQYF